Each of the 3 T cell receptor beta chains below was sequenced from the same sample in a study of OX40 agonist ivuxolimab in advanced cancers. Data came from immunoSEQ multiplex PCR; TCRdb stores just in-frame clones and leaves some out. The repertoire consists of 25,000 to 40,000 clones, with roughly 89% occurring once and the leading ten covering 15% to 25%. This material consisted of CD4+ or CD8+ T cells sorted from blood, taken in a trial of the OX40 agonist ivuxolimab. The receptors stem from an adult with an advanced solid tumor such as melanoma, head and neck, liver or kidney cancer.

The chain recombines TRBV5-6 with TRBJ1-6; D remains unclear. The CDR3 totals 16 residues. Germline lookup yields CDR1 SGHDT and CDR2 YYEEEE. The ends were cut back, 0 bases at V and 0 bases at J, with 7 bases in the middle. CDR3 protein: CASSLATSSYNSPLHF. The DNA of the CDR3 is TGTGCCAGCAGCTTGGCGACTAGCTCCTATAATTCACCCCTCCACTTT. The full variable domain, its missing parts supplied by reference TRBV5-6 and TRBJ1-6, is DAGVTQSPTHLIKTRGQQVTLRCSPKSGHDTVSWYQQALGQGPQFIFQYYEEEERQRGNFPDRFSGHQFPNYSSELNVNALLLGDSALYLCASSLATSSYNSPLHFGNGTRLTVT.

The chain carries TRBV5-6 and TRBJ1-6; TRBD1 might be the D (5 bases). Germline V gene sequence: CDR1 SGHDT, CDR2 YYEEEE. The CDR3 covers 12 residues. The V end was cut by 5 bases, the J end by 9 bases, with 9 bases between. CDR3 amino acids: CASSPGSSPLHF. The CDR3 region has the DNA TGTGCCAGCAGTCCAGGGAGTTCACCCCTCCACTTT. Full variable domain (outside the CDR3, taken from reference TRBV5-6 and TRBJ1-6): DAGVTQSPTHLIKTRGQQVTLRCSPKSGHDTVSWYQQALGQGPQFIFQYYEEEERQRGNFPDRFSGHQFPNYSSELNVNALLLGDSALYLCASSPGSSPLHFGNGTRLTVT.

V is TRBV11-2 and J is TRBJ2-5; D is unclear. Germline V gene data show CDR1 as SGHAT and CDR2 as FQNNGV. V was cut by 0 bases and J by 5 bases, with 16 bases left in between. The CDR3 has 16 amino acids. The CDR3 region has the DNA TGTGCCAGCAGCTTAGAACTGACCCTTGGTGGGGAGACCCAGTACTTC. This gives the protein CASSLELTLGGETQYF.